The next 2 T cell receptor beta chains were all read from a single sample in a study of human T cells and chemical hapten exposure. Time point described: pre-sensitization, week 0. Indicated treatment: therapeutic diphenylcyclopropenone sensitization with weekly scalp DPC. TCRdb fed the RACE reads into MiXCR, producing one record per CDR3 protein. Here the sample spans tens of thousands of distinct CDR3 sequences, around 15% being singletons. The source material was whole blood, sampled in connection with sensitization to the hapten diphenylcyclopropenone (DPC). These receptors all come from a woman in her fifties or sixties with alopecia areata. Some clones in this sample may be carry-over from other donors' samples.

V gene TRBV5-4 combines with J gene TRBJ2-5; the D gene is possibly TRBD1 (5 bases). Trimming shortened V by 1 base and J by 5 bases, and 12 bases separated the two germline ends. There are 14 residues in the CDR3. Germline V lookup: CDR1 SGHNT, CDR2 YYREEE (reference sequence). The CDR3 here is CASSLQGMEETQYF. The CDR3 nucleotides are TGTGCCAGCAGCTTGCAGGGTATGGAGGAGACCCAGTACTTC.

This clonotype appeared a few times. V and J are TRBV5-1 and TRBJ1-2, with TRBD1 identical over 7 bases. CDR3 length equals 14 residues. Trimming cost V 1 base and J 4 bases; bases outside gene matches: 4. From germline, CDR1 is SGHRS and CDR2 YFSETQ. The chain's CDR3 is CASSLTGVIYGYTF. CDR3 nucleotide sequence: TGCGCCAGCAGCTTGACAGGGGTAATCTATGGCTACACCTTC.